This T cell receptor (beta chain) was retrieved from a study of a mutant IDH1 vaccine in newly diagnosed glioma. Study in general: There were 62.5% males and about 38% females among treated patients, whose mean age was about 40 years.

Whole-study findings and limits: Researchers report vaccine-induced immune responses in approximately 93% of patients.

The table came from immunoSEQ multiplex PCR; TCRdb's copy has only in-frame clones and leaves some out. The sample holds 35,000 to 45,000 clones, about four fifths seen once. Time point given: week 5, during vaccination. The vaccine gave 300 ug of a 20-mer mutant IDH1 peptide subcutaneously per dose. To note about this clone: Its antigen remains unidentified.

Specimen: PBMCs, collected from a glioma patient whose treatment included an IDH1 peptide vaccine. The receptor comes from a man over 45 with glioma.

This CDR3 reads CASSGTATGNEKLFF. CDR3 coding DNA: TGTGCCAGTAGTGGGACCGCGACTGGAAATGAAAAACTGTTTTTT. The chain joins TRBV19 to TRBJ1-4, with a weak D call TRBD1 (5 bases). V was pared by 5 bases and J by 5 bases, with 15 bases between. CDR1 is LNHDA, CDR2 SQIVND, per germline (reference sequence). This CDR3 spans 15 amino acids.